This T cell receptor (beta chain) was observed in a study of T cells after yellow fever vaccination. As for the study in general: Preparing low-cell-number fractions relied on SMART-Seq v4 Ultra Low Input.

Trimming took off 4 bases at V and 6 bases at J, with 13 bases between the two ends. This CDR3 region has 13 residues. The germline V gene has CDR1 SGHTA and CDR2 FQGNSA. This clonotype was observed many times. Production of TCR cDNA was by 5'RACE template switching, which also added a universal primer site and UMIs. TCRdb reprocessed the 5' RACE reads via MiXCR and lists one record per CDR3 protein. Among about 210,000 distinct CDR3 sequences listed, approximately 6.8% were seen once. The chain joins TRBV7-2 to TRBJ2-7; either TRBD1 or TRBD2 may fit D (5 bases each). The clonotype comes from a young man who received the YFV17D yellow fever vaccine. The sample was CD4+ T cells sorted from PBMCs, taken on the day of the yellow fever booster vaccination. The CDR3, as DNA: TGTGCCAGCAGCTCGGTTCGGGGCACCGAGCAGTACTTC. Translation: CASSSVRGTEQYF.